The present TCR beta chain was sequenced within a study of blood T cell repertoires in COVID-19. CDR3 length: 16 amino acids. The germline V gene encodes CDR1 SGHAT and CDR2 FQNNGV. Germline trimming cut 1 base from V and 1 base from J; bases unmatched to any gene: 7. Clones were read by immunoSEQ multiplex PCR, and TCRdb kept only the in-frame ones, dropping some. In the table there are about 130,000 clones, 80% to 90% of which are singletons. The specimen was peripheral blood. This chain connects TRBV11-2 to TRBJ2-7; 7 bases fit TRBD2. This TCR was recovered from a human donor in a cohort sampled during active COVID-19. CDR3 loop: CASSLGGGFASYEQYF. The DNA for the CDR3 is TGTGCCAGCAGCTTAGGGGGGGGGTTCGCTTCCTACGAGCAGTACTTC.